What follows are 20 T cell receptor beta chains derived from one specimen sequenced in a study of siplizumab effects on memory and regulatory T cells. Sequenced by immunoSEQ multiplex PCR; TCRdb stores in-frame clones only, minus some. The sample lists some 100,000 clones, around 95% occurring once. Sequenced: naive CD4+ T cells sorted from blood. The receptors derive from a human donor in good health.

The rearrangement uses TRBV5-1 and TRBJ1-1; possible D gene TRBD1, 5 bases. Trimming cost V 5 bases and J 2 bases, with 13 bases left between them. The CDR3 is 14 residues long. Germline V gene lookup returns CDR1 SGHRS and CDR2 YFSETQ. CDR3 sequence: CASRPRGENTEAFF. CDR3 coding DNA: TGCGCCAGCAGGCCGCGGGGGGAAAACACTGAAGCTTTCTTT.

This clone was found once. V is TRBV4-1 and J is TRBJ2-7; D might be TRBD2 (5 bases). V lost 2 bases and J 3 bases, leaving 23 bases between the germline ends. Per the germline V gene, CDR1 is MGHRA and CDR2 is YSYEKL. The CDR3 is 18 residues long. CDR3 coding DNA: TGCGCCAGCAGCCAAATGAGCCGGGGTTTTGGGTTTCTCTACGAGCAGTACTTC. Translating it yields CASSQMSRGFGFLYEQYF.

The chain couples TRBV10-2 to TRBJ2-4; no clear D. The V gene's germline CDR1 is WSHSY and CDR2 SAAADI. Trimming left V 10 bases short and J 2 bases short, with 9 bases between. The CDR3 is 12 residues long. CDR3 protein: CATSPTKNIQYF. In nucleotides, the CDR3 is TGCGCCACAAGCCCTACCAAAAACATTCAGTACTTC.

The V and J genes are TRBV9 and TRBJ1-5; possible D gene TRBD1, 5 bases. This CDR3 contains 13 residues. The V end was cut by 1 base, the J end by 7 bases, with 9 bases between. Germline V gene data show CDR1 as SGDLS and CDR2 as YYNGEE. The CDR3 loop reads CASSVLGDQPQHF. CDR3 DNA: TGTGCCAGCAGCGTACTTGGGGACCAGCCCCAGCATTTT.

The chain links TRBV19 to TRBJ1-3, with no clear D. Deletions cut 3 bases from V and 4 bases from J, with 4 bases between. The CDR3 length is 12 residues. CDR1 is LNHDA and CDR2 is SQIVND in the germline V gene (reference sequence). The CDR3 reads CASSIPGNTIYF. In DNA, the CDR3 is TGTGCCAGTAGTATTCCCGGAAACACCATATATTTT.

The rearrangement uses TRBV5-6 and TRBJ1-4; TRBD1 aligns across 8 bases. The CDR3 is 17 residues long. From germline, CDR1 is SGHDT and CDR2 YYEEEE. After removal of 3 bases from V and 0 bases from J, the junction contained 7 bases not matched to a gene. In nucleotides, the CDR3 is TGTGCCAGCAGCTCCGGACAGGGAATGACAACTAATGAAAAACTGTTTTTT. Translating it yields CASSSGQGMTTNEKLFF.

This chain links TRBV4-1 with TRBJ1-6, with a possible D match to TRBD1 (6 bases). From germline, CDR1 is MGHRA and CDR2 YSYEKL. This CDR3 region has 16 residues. V was clipped by 3 bases and J by 10 bases, with 19 bases between them. The CDR3 coding sequence is TGCGCCAGCAGCCAGTCGCCAGGGGCCCCCGGGTCACCCCTCCACTTT. Translating it yields CASSQSPGAPGSPLHF.

This clone is a singleton in its sample. The chain joins TRBV10-1 to TRBJ2-7; tentative D call: TRBD1 (5 bases). This CDR3 has 13 residues. The germline gives CDR1 WNHNN, CDR2 SYGVQD (reference sequence). V lost 4 bases and J lost 8, with 15 bases in between. Written as DNA, the CDR3 is TGCGCCAGCAGTGTTACAGGTGGTCAGAAGCAGTACTTC. It translates to CASSVTGGQKQYF.

For this clone: Other nucleotide sequences from this sample produce the same CDR3. The J gene is TRBJ2-5, the V gene TRBV5-1; D ambiguous. The length of the CDR3 is 11 residues. CDR1 and CDR2 from the germline V gene are SGHRS and YFSETQ. V dropped 2 bases and J dropped 3 bases, with 2 bases sitting between them. The CDR3 DNA follows: TGCGCCAGCAGCTTAGAAGAGACCCAGTACTTC. It codes for CASSLEETQYF.

The genes are TRBV7-2 and TRBJ1-2; the D is unclear. V shed 1 base and J shed 7 bases, with 7 bases lying between them. The CDR3 consists of 12 residues. Germline values: CDR1 SGHTA, CDR2 FQGNSA. Here the CDR3 DNA reads TGTGCCAGCAGCTTAGATGGGCTTGGCTACACCTTC. Protein sequence: CASSLDGLGYTF.

The chain is built from TRBV7-3 and TRBJ2-1; 10 bases align to TRBD2. Germline V gene sequence: CDR1 SGHTA, CDR2 FQGTGA. The CDR3 is made up of 16 amino acids. The V segment lost 5 bases and the J segment 6 bases; nucleotides outside the gene matches: 10. CDR3 loop: CASSMTGTSVFNEQFF. For the CDR3, the DNA is TGTGCCAGCAGCATGACCGGGACTAGCGTCTTCAATGAGCAGTTCTTC.

Written as DNA, the CDR3 is TGTGCCAGCAGCTACCCCCCCCCTCGCGAACTTCCCTACGAGCAGTACTTC. Translation: CASSYPPPRELPYEQYF. The rearrangement joins TRBV4-2 to TRBJ2-7; no firm D call. CDR3 size: 17 residues. V dropped 5 bases and J dropped 2 bases, with 22 bases sitting between them. The germline CDR1 and CDR2 sequences are LGHNA and YNFKEQ.

This chain joins TRBV5-1 and TRBJ2-1, with TRBD2 identical over 12 bases. V shed 4 bases, J shed 5 bases, and the junction held 4 bases outside the gene matches. The length of the CDR3 is 15 residues. The germline V gene has CDR1 SGHRS and CDR2 YFSETQ. CDR3 sequence: CASSPRLAGDNEQFF. The CDR3, as DNA: TGCGCCAGCAGCCCGCGACTAGCGGGGGACAATGAGCAGTTCTTC.

The CDR3 DNA is TGTGCCTGGACCGGGGGCGGTAACACCATATATTTT. Protein: CAWTGGGNTIYF. The chain carries TRBV30 and TRBJ1-3, with D possibly TRBD1 on 6 matching bases. The CDR3 is 12 residues long. Between the trimmed V and J ends, which lost 4 bases and 7 bases, there was a span of 11 bases. Germline CDR1 is GTSNPN and CDR2 is SVGIG (reference sequence).

This clone came up a few times. V usage is TRBV5-1 and J usage is TRBJ1-6; D is perhaps TRBD1 (6 bases). CDR3 length equals 14 residues. Trimming shortened V by 5 bases and J by 7 bases, and 13 bases separated the two germline ends. The germline V gene has CDR1 SGHRS and CDR2 YFSETQ. CDR3 bases: TGCGCCAGCAGGTCAGACAGGATAAATTCACCCCTCCACTTT. As protein: CASRSDRINSPLHF.

V and J are TRBV19 and TRBJ1-5, with 9 bases matching TRBD1. With V trimmed by 3 bases and J by 5 bases, 14 bases remained unmatched. Germline V gene data show CDR1 as LNHDA and CDR2 as SQIVND (reference sequence). This CDR3 is built from 18 residues. CDR3 bases: TGTGCCAGTAGTATGGGGACAGGGTTTGGTCCTTTGGATCAGCCCCAGCATTTT. Translating gives CASSMGTGFGPLDQPQHF.

This clone was picked up a small number of times. This sequence joins TRBV7-6 and TRBJ2-7, with D hard to call. The CDR3 sequence is 13 residues long. Germline CDR1 SGHVS, CDR2 FNYEAQ. The V gene lost 5 bases and the J gene lost 1 base, with 9 bases spanning the gap. The DNA of the CDR3 is TGTGCCAGCAGCCACGGGTCATCCTACGAGCAGTACTTC. This translates into CASSHGSSYEQYF.

This chain links TRBV30 with TRBJ1-3, with no clear D. V gave up 0 bases and J gave up 0 bases, with 3 bases separating them. CDR1 and CDR2 (germline): GTSNPN, SVGIG (reference sequence). The CDR3 extends over 13 amino acids. The CDR3 DNA sequence: TGTGCCTGGAGTGTGGTCTCTGGAAACACCATATATTTT. Its translation: CAWSVVSGNTIYF. The whole variable domain, remainder taken from reference TRBV30 and TRBJ1-3, is SQTIHQWPATLVQPVGSPLSLECTVEGTSNPNLYWYRQAAGRGLQLLFYSVGIGQISSEVPQNLSASRPQDRQFILSSKKLLLSDSGFYLCAWSVVSGNTIYFGEGSWLTVV.

The chain recombines TRBV5-5 with TRBJ2-7; a weak D match, TRBD1 (6 bases). Germline CDR1 and CDR2: SGHKS and YYEKEE (reference sequence). The CDR3 sequence is 15 residues long. Deletions cut 0 bases from V and 1 base from J, with 11 bases between. The CDR3 loop reads CASSLAGTPSYEQYF. The CDR3 bases are TGTGCCAGCAGCTTGGCCGGGACACCTTCCTACGAGCAGTACTTC.

The chain employs TRBV2 and TRBJ1-6; D call uncertain. V was shortened by 4 bases and J by 9 bases, with 4 bases between the two germline ends. This CDR3 contains 11 residues. Germline CDR1 and CDR2: SNHLY and FYNNEI. The chain's CDR3 is CASSGSSPLHF. The DNA of the CDR3 is TGTGCCAGCAGTGGAAGTTCACCCCTCCACTTT.